The rows below give T cell receptor beta chains drawn from one sample of a study of blood T cell repertoires in COVID-19. Method: immunoSEQ multiplex PCR; TCRdb's copy keeps in-frame clones and lacks some. The table shows over 250,000 clones, with 90% occurring only once. The sequenced sample consisted of PBMCs or T cells enriched from blood (not recorded which). These receptors were obtained from a woman aged 30 to 39 who had recovered from COVID-19. The CDR3 runs from the conserved cysteine through the conserved F or W. The D gene is left open where the match is weak. Where a row states a size, it is once, few, many or the class of an expanded clone; other rows omit it.

CDR3nt | CDR3aa | v_gene | abundance | j_gene | d_gene
TGTGCCAGCTCACCACCTAGCTCCTACAATGAGCAGTTCTTC | CASSPPSSYNEQFF | TRBV18 | NA | TRBJ2-1 | NA
TGTGCCAGCAGCTCTAGAAACCGGGACAGTAAGAGGGAAGCTTTCTTT | CASSSRNRDSKREAFF | TRBV7-9 | NA | TRBJ1-1 | TRBD1
TGTGCCACCAGCAGAGTAGGGGGCTGGGACCACTCCTACGAGCAGTACTTC | CATSRVGGWDHSYEQYF | TRBV15 | few | TRBJ2-7 | TRBD1
TGTGCCAGCAGCATAGCGGGGGCGAACACCGGGGAGCTGTTTTTT | CASSIAGANTGELFF | TRBV5-4 | NA | TRBJ2-2 | TRBD2
TGTGCCAGCATGTCTGTAAGGGAGCTGTTTTTT | CASMSVRELFF | TRBV2 | NA | TRBJ2-2 | NA
TGTGCCAGTGAAGACAGAATCAATCAGCCCCAGCATTTT | CASEDRINQPQHF | TRBV28 | NA | TRBJ1-5 | NA
TGTGCCAGTAGGCAGACTATTTACCCCACAGATACGCAGTATTTT | CASRQTIYPTDTQYF | TRBV19 | once | TRBJ2-3 | NA
TGCGCCAGCAGCCAAGAACTTTTGAGAGGAGGACAGGGGAGTTCCTACGAGCAGTACTTC | CASSQELLRGGQGSSYEQYF | TRBV4-3 | NA | TRBJ2-7 | TRBD1
TGTGCCACCAGTGATTTGTTCAACAGGGGATTGGGTAGCAATCAGCCCCAGCATTTT | CATSDLFNRGLGSNQPQHF | TRBV24-1 | NA | TRBJ1-5 | TRBD1
TGTGCCAGCAGTAAAAGGGGGCTGTTCGCTGAAGCTTTCTTT | CASSKRGLFAEAFF | TRBV6-2/TRBV6-3 | NA | TRBJ1-1 | TRBD1
TGTGCCACCAGCACCGGAGCGACAGGGGTTACAGATACGCAGTATTTT | CATSTGATGVTDTQYF | TRBV15 | NA | TRBJ2-3 | TRBD1
TGTGCCACCAGTGAAGCGGGAGTCCCCTACAATGAGCAGTTCTTC | CATSEAGVPYNEQFF | TRBV24-1 | NA | TRBJ2-1 | TRBD2
TGTGCCAGCAGCTCGCCACTAGCGGGAAGCTCCTACAATGAGCAGTTCTTC | CASSSPLAGSSYNEQFF | TRBV7-8 | NA | TRBJ2-1 | TRBD2
TGTGCCAGCAGTTACTGGGACAGCAAAGCCTACGAGCAGTACTTC | CASSYWDSKAYEQYF | TRBV6-5 | NA | TRBJ2-7 | TRBD1
TGTGCCAGCAGCCAGTCACAGGGGGCGCCTGGAAACACCATATATTTT | CASSQSQGAPGNTIYF | TRBV14 | NA | TRBJ1-3 | TRBD1
TGTGCCAGCAGTTTACGGGAGAACACTGAAGCTTTCTTT | CASSLRENTEAFF | TRBV12-3/TRBV12-4 | NA | TRBJ1-1 | NA
TGTGCCAGTGCCCTGACAGGGTGGGGGAACACCGGGGAGCTGTTTTTT | CASALTGWGNTGELFF | TRBV19 | NA | TRBJ2-2 | TRBD1
TGCGCCAGCAGCTTGGCCGGTCTAGCGAGCACAGATACGCAGTATTTT | CASSLAGLASTDTQYF | TRBV5-1 | few | TRBJ2-3 | NA
TGTGCCAGCAGTCTCCCCGGGACAGGGGGCTCCTACGAGCAGTACTTC | CASSLPGTGGSYEQYF | TRBV5-4 | NA | TRBJ2-7 | TRBD1
TGTGCCAGCAGCTTTTCACAGGGGATGCAAGAGACCCAGTACTTC | CASSFSQGMQETQYF | TRBV7-6 | once | TRBJ2-5 | TRBD1
TGTGCCAGCTCACCAGAAGGACAGGCCGACTCTTGGAGCAATCAGCCCCAGCATTTT | CASSPEGQADSWSNQPQHF | TRBV18 | NA | TRBJ1-5 | TRBD1
TGTGCCAGCAGCTTCAGCTACGAGCAGTACTTC | CASSFSYEQYF | TRBV6-2/TRBV6-3 | NA | TRBJ2-7 | NA
TGTGCCAGTAGTATCCAGGCTATGAACACTGAAGCTTTCTTT | CASSIQAMNTEAFF | TRBV19 | once | TRBJ1-1 | NA
TGTGCCAGCAGTTTATCTAGCGGGAGTGGAGATACGCAGTATTTT | CASSLSSGSGDTQYF | TRBV27 | NA | TRBJ2-3 | TRBD2
TGTGCCAGCAGCCCGGACAGGGGGCCTACCGGGGAGCTGTTTTTT | CASSPDRGPTGELFF | TRBV3-1/TRBV3-2 | NA | TRBJ2-2 | TRBD1
TGCGCCAGCAGCCAGCAGCGGCAGGGGGCCCGGGCTGAAGCTTTCTTT | CASSQQRQGARAEAFF | TRBV4-3 | NA | TRBJ1-1 | TRBD1
TGCGCCAGCAGGGCTCCCGGGACAGGTCCGTATAAACTGTTTTTT | CASRAPGTGPYKLFF | TRBV23-1 | NA | TRBJ1-4 | TRBD1
TGTGCCAGCAGCCTCGGACAGGGCCCCTATGGCTACACCTTC | CASSLGQGPYGYTF | TRBV11-2 | NA | TRBJ1-2 | TRBD1
TGTGCCAGCAGTCTGACAGGGAGCAATCAGCCCCAGCATTTT | CASSLTGSNQPQHF | TRBV27 | NA | TRBJ1-5 | TRBD1
TGTGCCAGCAGTTCCAGCGGGAGTTCGAGAGAGACCCAGTACTTC | CASSSSGSSRETQYF | TRBV6-1 | NA | TRBJ2-5 | TRBD2
TGTGCCAGCAGTCTACAGGGCTACGAGCAGTACTTC | CASSLQGYEQYF | TRBV28 | NA | TRBJ2-7 | NA
TGTGCCAGCAGTTTCCGCAGGGGACCAGGCCAGCCCCAGCATTTT | CASSFRRGPGQPQHF | TRBV28 | NA | TRBJ1-5 | NA
TGTGCCAGCAGCTCTGGCTCCCCTTACGAGCAGTACTTC | CASSSGSPYEQYF | TRBV9 | NA | TRBJ2-7 | NA
TGTGCCAGCAGCTTGGGTAGCGGGAGCTACAATGAGCAGTTCTTC | CASSLGSGSYNEQFF | TRBV5-4 | NA | TRBJ2-1 | TRBD2
TGCGCCAGCAGCTCAGGACTGGAACCCTACGAGCAGTACTTC | CASSSGLEPYEQYF | TRBV5-1 | NA | TRBJ2-7 | NA
TGTGCCACCAGCAGAGGTGACATTCCCTACGAGCAGTACTTC | CATSRGDIPYEQYF | TRBV15 | NA | TRBJ2-7 | NA
TGTGCCAGCAGCCCTACGAAATCTGGAAACACCATATATTTT | CASSPTKSGNTIYF | TRBV3-1/TRBV3-2 | NA | TRBJ1-3 | NA
TGTGCCAGCAGCCACACAGGCACAGATACGCAGTATTTT | CASSHTGTDTQYF | TRBV14 | NA | TRBJ2-3 | NA